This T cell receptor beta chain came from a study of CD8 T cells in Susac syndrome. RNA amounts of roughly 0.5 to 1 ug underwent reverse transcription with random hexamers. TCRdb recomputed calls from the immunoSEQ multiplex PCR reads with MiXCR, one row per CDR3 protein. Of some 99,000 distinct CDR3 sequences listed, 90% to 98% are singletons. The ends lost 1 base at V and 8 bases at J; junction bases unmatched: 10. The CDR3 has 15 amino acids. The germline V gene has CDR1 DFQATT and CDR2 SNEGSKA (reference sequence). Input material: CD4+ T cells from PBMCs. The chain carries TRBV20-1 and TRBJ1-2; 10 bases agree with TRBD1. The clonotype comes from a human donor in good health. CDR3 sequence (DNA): TGCAGTGCTAGAGCGGGGGACAGGGGAGTAGAGGGCTACACCTTC. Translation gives CSARAGDRGVEGYTF.